A selection of T cell receptor beta chains follows, all from one sample in a study of T-cell memory formation after mild COVID-19. TCRdb passed the 5' RACE reads through MiXCR, listing each CDR3 protein once. The table includes 380,000 or so distinct CDR3 sequences, about an eighth detected once. The specimen sequenced was PBMCs or a T cell subset sorted from them (not recorded which). These receptor sequences come from a man aged 18 to 29 who had mild COVID-19 (a few samples of this study predate the infection). Cell type and time point are not known. Each CDR3 is given with its conserved first and last residue. D genes are given only for firm matches. Size is stated for part of the rows, as once, few or many counts, or as a class when the clone is expanded.

NA,TRBD1,TRBJ2-2,TRBV7-9,TGTGCCAACAGAGGACAGGGGGACACCGGGGAGCTGTTTTTT,CANRGQGDTGELFF
NA,NA,TRBJ2-3,TRBV3-1,TGTGCCAGCAGCGATACCACTGCAGATACGCAGTATTTT,CASSDTTADTQYF
many,NA,TRBJ1-5,TRBV4-2,TGTGCCAGCAGCCAAGAGGAGGGAGCCCAGCCCCAGCATTTT,CASSQEEGAQPQHF
NA,TRBD2,TRBJ2-1,TRBV9,TGTGCCAGCAGCGTAGCTAGCGGGGGGGGACGGGAACAGTTCTTC,CASSVASGGGREQFF
few,TRBD2,TRBJ2-3,TRBV9,TGTGCCAGCAGCCACTACGGAGCGGGGGGCACAGATACGCAGTATTTT,CASSHYGAGGTDTQYF
many,NA,TRBJ2-1,TRBV4-2,TGTGCCAGCAGCCAAGGTGCGGAGTCCTACAATGAGCAGTTCTTC,CASSQGAESYNEQFF
many,TRBD2,TRBJ2-1,TRBV5-1,TGCGCCAGCAGTCGGGCGGGTAGCGGGGGTATATTAGATGAGCAGTTCTTC,CASSRAGSGGILDEQFF
once,NA,TRBJ2-5,TRBV7-9,TGTGCCAGCAGCTTAACTAGTGACCCGGGTTGGACCCAGTACTTC,CASSLTSDPGWTQYF
NA,NA,TRBJ1-1,TRBV5-5,TGTGCCAGCAGCTTTCTTAGAGGGGGGGCTGAAGCTTTCTTT,CASSFLRGGAEAFF
NA,NA,TRBJ1-5,TRBV4-2,TGTGCCAGCAGTCGCGGACAGATCAATCAGCCCCAGCATTTT,CASSRGQINQPQHF
many,NA,TRBJ2-1,TRBV11-2,TGTGCCAGCAGCTTAGTAAGGGGTTGGAATGAGCAGTTCTTC,CASSLVRGWNEQFF
few,TRBD1,TRBJ1-4,TRBV4-1,TGCGCCAGCAGCCAACATGGGACAGCTAATGAAAAACTGTTTTTT,CASSQHGTANEKLFF
few,NA,TRBJ1-1,TRBV19,TGTGCCAGTAGTCAACCATCGGGAGCGAACACTGAAGCTTTCTTT,CASSQPSGANTEAFF
many,NA,TRBJ2-6,TRBV7-2,TGCGCCAGCAGCTTAAGGAGCTCTGGGGCCAACGTCCTGACTTTC,CASSLRSSGANVLTF
few,TRBD1,TRBJ1-5,TRBV12-3/TRBV12-4,TGTGCCAGCAGCCGTGACAGGGCGAGGGGTCAGCCCCAGCATTTT,CASSRDRARGQPQHF
many,NA,TRBJ2-7,TRBV7-2,TGTGCCAGCAGCCATAGCTCCGAGCAGTACTTC,CASSHSSEQYF
NA,NA,TRBJ1-3,TRBV5-1,TGCGCCAGCAGCTTGTATCACAGGACTGACTCTGGAAACACCATATATTTT,CASSLYHRTDSGNTIYF
few,NA,TRBJ1-2,TRBV29-1,TGCAGCGTTGAAAGAGATTGGGGCGCTGGCTACACCTTC,CSVERDWGAGYTF
NA,NA,TRBJ2-1,TRBV9,TGTGCCAGCAGCCCCCGACAGCATCAATACAATGAGCAGTTCTTC,CASSPRQHQYNEQFF
few,NA,TRBJ1-6,TRBV7-9,TGTGCCAGCAGCTTAGACAGGGAGGGCTCACCCCTCCACTTT,CASSLDREGSPLHF
NA,TRBD2,TRBJ2-3,TRBV4-2,TGTGCCAGCAGCTCCCGGACTAGCGGGGGGGCAGGGGCAGATACGCAGTATTTT,CASSSRTSGGAGADTQYF
NA,NA,TRBJ1-1,TRBV6-5,TGTGCCAGCAGTTACCTCCGAGTTCGGGGCACTGAAGCTTTCTTT,CASSYLRVRGTEAFF
NA,NA,TRBJ2-3,TRBV2,TGTGCCAGCAGTGAGTCTTACACAGATACGCAGTATTTT,CASSESYTDTQYF
NA,NA,TRBJ1-1,TRBV7-9,TGTGCCAGCAGACAGGCTCAGGGGACTGAAGCTTTCTTT,CASRQAQGTEAFF
NA,TRBD1,TRBJ1-1,TRBV25-1,TGTGCCAGCAGTAGGACAGGTAATGAAGCTTTCTTT,CASSRTGNEAFF
few,TRBD2,TRBJ2-2,TRBV30,TGTGCCTGGATCGGACTAGCGGGGCTCACCGGGGAGCTGTTTTTT,CAWIGLAGLTGELFF
NA,TRBD1,TRBJ2-7,TRBV7-6,TGTGCCAGCAGCTTAGTCGGGACAGACGCCTACGAGCAGTACTTC,CASSLVGTDAYEQYF
NA,TRBD1,TRBJ1-6,TRBV7-2,TGTGCCAGCAGCTTAGGCCCCCAGGGGGGGTCACCCCTCCACTTT,CASSLGPQGGSPLHF
many,TRBD1,TRBJ1-2,TRBV28,TGTGCCAGCAGTGAGGGACAGAACTATGGCTACACCTTC,CASSEGQNYGYTF
many,NA,TRBJ2-7,TRBV7-8,TGTGCCAGCAGCTTAGCCCAGGGGGGGACCTACGAGCAGTACTTC,CASSLAQGGTYEQYF
NA,TRBD2,TRBJ2-5,TRBV7-7,TGTGCCAGCAGCCGCGGACTAGCGGGGGCCGAGACCCAGTACTTC,CASSRGLAGAETQYF
NA,NA,TRBJ2-5,TRBV20-1,TGCAGTGCTAGAGAGCCTAGCCAGACCCAGTACTTC,CSAREPSQTQYF
few,NA,TRBJ2-1,TRBV5-4,TGTGCCAGCAGCTTATCACCCGGGACTCCACGAGGTGAGCAGTTCTTC,CASSLSPGTPRGEQFF
NA,NA,TRBJ1-1,TRBV7-2,TGTGCCAGCAGCCCCCCCGGGGGACCTTACACTGAAGCTTTCTTT,CASSPPGGPYTEAFF
NA,TRBD1,TRBJ1-5,TRBV12-3/TRBV12-4,TGTGCCAGCAGCCCTGAGGGACAGCTCAATCAGCCCCAGCATTTT,CASSPEGQLNQPQHF
NA,TRBD2,TRBJ2-1,TRBV7-7,TGTGCTAGCAGCCCACTAGCGGAGGAGCAGTTCTTC,CASSPLAEEQFF
NA,TRBD2,TRBJ2-3,TRBV4-3,TGCGCCAGCAGCGCTCTCGCGGGGTGGACTAGAGGTACAGATACGCAGTATTTT,CASSALAGWTRGTDTQYF
many,NA,TRBJ2-5,TRBV4-1,TGCGCCAGCAGCCAAGCTGGTGGACAAGAGACCCAGTACTTC,CASSQAGGQETQYF
NA,NA,TRBJ1-5,TRBV24-1,TGTGCCACCAGTGTGGGCAGCTCGAAGCCCCAGCATTTT,CATSVGSSKPQHF
few,NA,TRBJ2-3,TRBV5-1,TGCGCCAGCAGCCTGGGGGGCGGGAATACGCAGTATTTT,CASSLGGGNTQYF
NA,NA,TRBJ1-5,TRBV3-1,TGTGCCAGCAGCCCCTCGGTGGGACGAGAGAAGCATTTT,CASSPSVGREKHF
many,NA,TRBJ2-1,TRBV5-6,TGTGCCAGCAGCTTTGAGGCCAGGAGGGAGCAGTTCTTC,CASSFEARREQFF
NA,TRBD2,TRBJ2-3,TRBV4-3,TGCGCCAGCAGCCCCCGGCGGCTAGCGGGGGGGGATACGCAGTATTTT,CASSPRRLAGGDTQYF
NA,NA,TRBJ1-2,TRBV6-6,TGTGCCAGCAGTTACGGGGACGGAAGCAACTATGGCTACACCTTC,CASSYGDGSNYGYTF
NA,NA,TRBJ1-5,TRBV12-3/TRBV12-4,TGTGCCAGCAGTTCTGGGGATCCGCCCCAGCATTTT,CASSSGDPPQHF